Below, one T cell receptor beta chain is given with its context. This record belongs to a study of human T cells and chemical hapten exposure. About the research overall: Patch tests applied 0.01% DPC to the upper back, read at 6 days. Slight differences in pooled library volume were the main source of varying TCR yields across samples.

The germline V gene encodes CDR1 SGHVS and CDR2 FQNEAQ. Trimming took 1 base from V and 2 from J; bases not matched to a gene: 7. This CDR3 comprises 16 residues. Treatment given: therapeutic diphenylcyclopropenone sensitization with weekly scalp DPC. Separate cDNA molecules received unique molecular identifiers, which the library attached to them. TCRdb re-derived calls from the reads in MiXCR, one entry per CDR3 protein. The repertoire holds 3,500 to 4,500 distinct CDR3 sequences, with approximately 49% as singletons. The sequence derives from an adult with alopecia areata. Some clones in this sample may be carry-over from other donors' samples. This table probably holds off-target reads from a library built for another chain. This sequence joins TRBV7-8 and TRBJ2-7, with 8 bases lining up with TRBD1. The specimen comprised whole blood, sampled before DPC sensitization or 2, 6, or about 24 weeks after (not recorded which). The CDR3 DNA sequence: TGTGCCAGCAGCTTAGGTCCGGGACAGGAGCCCTACGAGCAGTACTTC. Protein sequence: CASSLGPGQEPYEQYF. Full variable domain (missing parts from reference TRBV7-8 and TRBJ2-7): GAGVSQSPRYKVAKRGQDVALRCDPISGHVSLFWYQQALGQGPEFLTYFQNEAQLDKSGLPSDRFFAERPEGSVSTLKIQRTQQEDSAVYLCASSLGPGQEPYEQYFGPGTRLTVT.